These 8 T cell receptor beta chains were all obtained from the same sample, sequenced in a study of blood T cell repertoires in COVID-19. Data came from immunoSEQ multiplex PCR; TCRdb stores just in-frame clones and leaves some out. The sample consists of about 190,000 clones, roughly 78% of them appearing once. Input material: peripheral blood. The receptors were sampled from an elderly woman with active or convalescent COVID-19.

Only a few counts were recorded for this clone. The chain combines TRBV4-3 with TRBJ2-2; a possible D gene is TRBD2 (6 bases). Trimming pared 1 base from V and 5 bases from J, leaving 17 bases between. CDR1 and CDR2 (germline): LGHNA, YSLEER. The CDR3 extends over 17 amino acids. In DNA, the CDR3 is TGCGCCAGCAGCCAAGCCTTTCGCGGGACGGGAACCGGGGAGCTGTTTTTT. Protein product: CASSQAFRGTGTGELFF.

This clone has only a few counts. V gene TRBV7-9 combines with J gene TRBJ1-2; D unresolved. V lost 4 bases and J 0 bases, leaving 12 bases between the germline ends. CDR3 length equals 15 residues. Germline CDR1 is SEHNR and CDR2 is FQNEAQ (reference sequence). The chain's CDR3 is CASSSQRGANYGYTF. CDR3 DNA sequence: TGTGCCAGCAGCTCTCAACGGGGTGCTAACTATGGCTACACCTTC.

For this clone: This same CDR3 is encoded by further DNA sequences in the sample. J is TRBJ2-1 and V is TRBV18, with 8 bases lining up with TRBD1. This CDR3 has 15 residues. Trimming took 3 bases from V and 3 from J; bases not matched to a gene: 4. Germline loops: CDR1 KGHSH, CDR2 LQKENI. DNA for the CDR3: TGTGCCAGCTCACCTGGGACAGGTAGCTACAATGAGCAGTTCTTC. Protein: CASSPGTGSYNEQFF.

J is TRBJ2-1 and V is TRBV11-3, with 8 bases lining up with TRBD1. The CDR3 has 16 amino acids. The V and J ends lost 1 base and 6 bases, in that order; junction bases with no gene match: 8. In germline, CDR1 is SGHNT, CDR2 YENEEA. The DNA for the CDR3 is TGTGCCAGCAGCTTAGCAGGTCAGGGGGCGGGCAATGAGCAGTTCTTC. Its protein is CASSLAGQGAGNEQFF.

V usage is TRBV5-1 and J usage is TRBJ2-7; D might be TRBD1 (6 bases). The CDR3 consists of 15 residues. Between the trimmed V and J ends, which lost 4 bases and 8 bases, there was a span of 22 bases. Germline values: CDR1 SGHRS, CDR2 YFSETQ. The CDR3 sequence: CASSLRQANIRKQYF. The CDR3 DNA sequence: TGCGCCAGCAGCCTCCGACAGGCCAACATAAGGAAGCAGTACTTC.

The chain links TRBV3-1 (or the pseudogene TRBV3-2) to TRBJ1-1; TRBD1 agrees at 7 bases. CDR3 length equals 16 residues. In germline, CDR1 is LGHDT, CDR2 YNNKEL (reference sequence). The V segment lost 0 bases and the J segment 10 bases; nucleotides outside the gene matches: 14. The CDR3 DNA is TGTGCCAGCAGCCAAGATTTGTTAGTAGGGGGCGTCGGAGCTTTCTTT. Amino acid sequence: CASSQDLLVGGVGAFF.

This chain joins TRBV11-2 and TRBJ1-3, with D unclear. The CDR3 totals 14 residues. V was shortened by 4 bases and J by 4 bases, with 11 bases between the two germline ends. Looked up from germline, CDR1 is SGHAT and CDR2 is FQNNGV. CDR3 in DNA: TGTGCCAGCAGCTCCCGCTACTCCGGAAACACCATATATTTT. It encodes CASSSRYSGNTIYF.

The chain is built from TRBV28 and TRBJ1-4, with D unclear. V was clipped by 7 bases and J by 0 bases, with 6 bases between them. The germline CDR1 and CDR2 sequences are MDHEN and SYDVKM. CDR3 size: 13 residues. The CDR3 region is CASKSATNEKLFF. Here the CDR3 DNA reads TGTGCCAGCAAGTCAGCAACTAATGAAAAACTGTTTTTT.